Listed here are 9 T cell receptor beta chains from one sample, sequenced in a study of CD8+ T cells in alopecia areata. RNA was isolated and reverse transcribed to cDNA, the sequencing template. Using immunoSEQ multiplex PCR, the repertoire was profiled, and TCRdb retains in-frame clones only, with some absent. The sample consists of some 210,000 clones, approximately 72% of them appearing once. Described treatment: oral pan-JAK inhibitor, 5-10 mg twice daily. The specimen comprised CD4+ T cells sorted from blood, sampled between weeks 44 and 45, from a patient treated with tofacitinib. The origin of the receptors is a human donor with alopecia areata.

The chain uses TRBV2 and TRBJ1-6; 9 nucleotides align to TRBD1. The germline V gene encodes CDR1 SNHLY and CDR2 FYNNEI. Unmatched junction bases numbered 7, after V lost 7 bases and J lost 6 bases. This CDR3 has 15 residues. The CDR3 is CASTPWGQGNSPLHF. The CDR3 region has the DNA TGTGCCAGCACCCCCTGGGGACAGGGTAATTCACCCCTCCACTTT.

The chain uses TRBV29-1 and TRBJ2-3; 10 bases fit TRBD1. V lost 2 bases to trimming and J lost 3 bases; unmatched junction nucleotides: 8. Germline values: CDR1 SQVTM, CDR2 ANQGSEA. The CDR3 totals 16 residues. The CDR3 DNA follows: TGCAGCGTTGAACTGAATGGACAGGGGGTAACAGATACGCAGTATTTT. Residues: CSVELNGQGVTDTQYF.

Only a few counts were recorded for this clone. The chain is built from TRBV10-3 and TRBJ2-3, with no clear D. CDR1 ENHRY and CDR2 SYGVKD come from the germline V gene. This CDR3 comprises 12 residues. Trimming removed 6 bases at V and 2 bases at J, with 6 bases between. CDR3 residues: CAISTPTDTQYF. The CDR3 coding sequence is TGTGCCATCAGCACACCCACAGATACGCAGTATTTT.

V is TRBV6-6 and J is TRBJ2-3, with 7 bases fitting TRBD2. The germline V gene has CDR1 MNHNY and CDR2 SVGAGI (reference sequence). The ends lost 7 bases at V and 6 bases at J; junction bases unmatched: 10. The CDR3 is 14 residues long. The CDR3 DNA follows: TGTGCCAGCAAAACTCCGGGGGGAGGGGATACGCAGTATTTT. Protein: CASKTPGGGDTQYF.

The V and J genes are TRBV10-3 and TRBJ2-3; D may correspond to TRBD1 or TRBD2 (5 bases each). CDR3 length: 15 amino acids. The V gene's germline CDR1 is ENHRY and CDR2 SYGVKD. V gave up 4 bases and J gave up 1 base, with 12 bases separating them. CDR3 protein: CAISVLGVGTDTQYF. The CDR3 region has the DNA TGTGCCATCAGTGTTTTGGGGGTGGGCACAGATACGCAGTATTTT.

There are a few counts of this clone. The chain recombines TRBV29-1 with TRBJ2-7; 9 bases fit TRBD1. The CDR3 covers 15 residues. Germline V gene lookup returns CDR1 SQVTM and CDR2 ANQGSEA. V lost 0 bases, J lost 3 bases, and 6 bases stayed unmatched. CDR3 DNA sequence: TGCAGCGTTGAAGATCCCGGGACAGGGATCTACGAGCAGTACTTC. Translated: CSVEDPGTGIYEQYF.

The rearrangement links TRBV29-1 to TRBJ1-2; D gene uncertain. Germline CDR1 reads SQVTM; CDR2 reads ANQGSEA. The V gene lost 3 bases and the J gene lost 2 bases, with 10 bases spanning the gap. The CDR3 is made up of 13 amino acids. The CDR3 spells CSVDLGMNYGYTF. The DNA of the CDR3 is TGCAGCGTTGATCTGGGTATGAACTATGGCTACACCTTC.

The CDR3 DNA follows: TGTGCCAGCAGCCAAGACCAAGAGGGATCCCAGCCCCAGCATTTT. Translation: CASSQDQEGSQPQHF. The chain employs TRBV4-2 and TRBJ1-5; D unclear. Germline loops: CDR1 LGHNA, CDR2 YNFKEQ. Trimming took off 0 bases at V and 7 bases at J, with 13 bases between the two ends. The length of the CDR3 is 15 residues.

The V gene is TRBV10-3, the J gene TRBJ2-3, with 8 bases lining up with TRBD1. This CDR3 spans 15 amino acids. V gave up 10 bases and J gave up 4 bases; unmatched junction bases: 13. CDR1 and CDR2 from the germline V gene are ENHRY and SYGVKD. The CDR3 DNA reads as TGTGCCACCGCCTCGGACAGGGTAGGGGCAGATACGCAGTATTTT. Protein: CATASDRVGADTQYF.